This paragraph covers one T cell receptor beta chain sequence. The target antigen is unknown. Germline CDR1 and CDR2: MDHEN and SYDVKM. V was clipped by 3 bases and J by 8 bases, with 16 bases between them. CDR3 length: 14 residues. Survey level was the resolution at which the v3.0 immunoSEQ assay ran. Method: immunoSEQ multiplex PCR; TCRdb's copy keeps in-frame clones and lacks some. The table lists about 25,000 clones, about four fifths of them singletons. The record originates from a study of long-term antiretroviral therapy in people with HIV. As for the study in general: In the earliest collections, sampling predates the 2015 immediate-ART recommendation by about a decade.

At least two post-ART and at least one pre-ART PBMC sample were available for each donor. Study-wide results and limits: Despite increasing after ART, diversity remained lower than that of transplant donor controls. All time points showed a repertoire dominated by clones expanded before ART.

The chain recombines TRBV28 with TRBJ1-1; D uncertain. Sequencing used unsorted PBMCs, obtained at the start of antiretroviral therapy, before treatment. This sequence was found in a woman between 18 and 29 years old with HIV. CDR3 nucleotide sequence: TGTGCCAGCAGTTTCCTCCAGCCGATATCGGAAGCTTTCTTT. Protein: CASSFLQPISEAFF.